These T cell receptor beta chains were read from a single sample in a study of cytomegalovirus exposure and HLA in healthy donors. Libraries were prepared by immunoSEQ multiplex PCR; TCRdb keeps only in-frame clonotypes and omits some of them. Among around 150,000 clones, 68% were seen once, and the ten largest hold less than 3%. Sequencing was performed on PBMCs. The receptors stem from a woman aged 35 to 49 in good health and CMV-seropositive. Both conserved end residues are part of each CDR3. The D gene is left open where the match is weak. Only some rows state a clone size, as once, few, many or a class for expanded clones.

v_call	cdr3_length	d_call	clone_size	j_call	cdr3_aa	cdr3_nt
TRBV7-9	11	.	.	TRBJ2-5	CASSHEETQYF	TGTGCCAGCAGCCATGAAGAGACCCAGTACTTC
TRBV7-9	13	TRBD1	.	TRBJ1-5	CASSPRGNQPQHF	TGTGCCAGCAGCCCCAGGGGGAATCAGCCCCAGCATTTT
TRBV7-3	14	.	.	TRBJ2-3	CASSLSYRADTQYF	TGTGCCAGCAGCTTATCCTACAGGGCAGATACGCAGTATTTT
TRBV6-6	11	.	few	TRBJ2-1	CASSYRGEQFF	TGTGCCAGCAGTTATAGAGGTGAGCAGTTCTTC
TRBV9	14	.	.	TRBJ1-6	CASSVTDTGSPLHF	TGTGCCAGCAGCGTGACTGATACGGGTTCACCCCTCCACTTT
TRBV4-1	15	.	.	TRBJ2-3	CASSLLPRGTDTQYF	TGCGCCAGCAGCCTCCTCCCCCGGGGCACAGATACGCAGTATTTT
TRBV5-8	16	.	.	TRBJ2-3	CASSLATGVGTDTQYF	TGTGCCAGCAGCTTGGCCACGGGGGTAGGCACAGATACGCAGTATTTT
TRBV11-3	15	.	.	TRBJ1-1	CASSRGGSVNTEAFF	TGTGCCAGCAGCCGCGGTGGCTCGGTAAACACTGAAGCTTTCTTT
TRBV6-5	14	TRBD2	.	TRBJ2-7	CASSLAGGTYEQYF	TGTGCCAGCAGTCTAGCGGGAGGGACCTACGAGCAGTACTTC
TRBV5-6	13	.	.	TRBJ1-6	CASSMGHPSPLHF	TGTGCCAGCAGCATGGGACACCCTTCACCCCTCCACTTT
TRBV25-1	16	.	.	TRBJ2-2	CASSEYFRGDTGELFF	TGTGCCAGCAGTGAATATTTCAGGGGGGACACCGGGGAGCTGTTTTTT
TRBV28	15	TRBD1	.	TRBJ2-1	CASSSPTGGGNEQFF	TGTGCCAGCAGTTCCCCTACAGGGGGCGGGAATGAGCAGTTCTTC
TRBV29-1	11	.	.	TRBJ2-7	CSVRYTYEQYF	TGCAGCGTCCGTTATACCTACGAGCAGTACTTC
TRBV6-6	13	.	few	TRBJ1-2	CASSYSNGGGYTF	TGTGCCAGCAGTTACTCGAATGGTGGCGGCTACACCTTC
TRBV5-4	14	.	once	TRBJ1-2	CASSLSTGNYGYTF	TGTGCCAGCAGCCTAAGTACGGGGAACTATGGCTACACCTTC
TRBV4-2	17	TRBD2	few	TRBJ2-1	CASSQAPLAGGYNEQFF	TGTGCCAGCAGCCAAGCCCCCTTAGCGGGGGGTTACAATGAGCAGTTCTTC
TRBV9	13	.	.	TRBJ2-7	CASSVGGETEQYF	TGTGCCAGCAGCGTAGGGGGAGAGACCGAGCAGTACTTC
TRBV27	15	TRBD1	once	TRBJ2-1	CASSITRDRGNEQFF	TGTGCCAGCAGTATAACCCGGGACAGGGGCAATGAGCAGTTCTTC
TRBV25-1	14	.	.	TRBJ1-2	CASSEGISSGGYTF	TGTGCCAGCAGTGAAGGTATATCGTCGGGAGGCTACACCTTC
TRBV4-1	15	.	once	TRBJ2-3	CASSQSQAQTDTQYF	TGCGCCAGCAGCCAATCTCAGGCCCAGACAGATACGCAGTATTTT
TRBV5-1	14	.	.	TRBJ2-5	CASSLSAGEETQYF	TGCGCCAGCAGCTTGTCGGCAGGGGAAGAGACCCAGTACTTC
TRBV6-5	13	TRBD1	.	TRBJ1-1	CAIEGQSNTEAFF	TGTGCCATAGAGGGACAGTCGAACACTGAAGCTTTCTTT
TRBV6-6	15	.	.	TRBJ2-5	CASSYRGLVNGDQYF	TGTGCCAGCAGTTACCGGGGATTGGTTAATGGGGACCAGTACTTC
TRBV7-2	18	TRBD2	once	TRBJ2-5	CASSHRLAGAPTLETQYF	TGTGCCAGCAGCCATCGACTAGCGGGGGCACCGACCTTAGAGACCCAGTACTTC
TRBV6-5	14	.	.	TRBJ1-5	CASTQRGGNQPQHF	TGTGCCAGCACCCAAAGGGGGGGGAATCAGCCCCAGCATTTT
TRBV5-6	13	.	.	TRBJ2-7	CASGGASGYEQYF	TGTGCCAGCGGGGGGGCTAGCGGCTACGAGCAGTACTTC
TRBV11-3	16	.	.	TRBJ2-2	CASSLVSPENTGELFF	TGTGCCAGCAGCTTAGTCAGTCCAGAGAACACCGGGGAGCTGTTTTTT
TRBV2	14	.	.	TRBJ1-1	CASSISAGNTEAFF	TGTGCCAGCAGTATCTCGGCAGGGAACACTGAAGCTTTCTTT
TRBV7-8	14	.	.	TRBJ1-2	CASSLATAGYGYTF	TGTGCCAGCAGCTTAGCTACTGCTGGCTATGGCTACACCTTC
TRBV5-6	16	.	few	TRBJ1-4	CASSLRGGAPNEKLFF	TGTGCCAGCAGCTTGCGGGGGGGAGCTCCTAATGAAAAACTGTTTTTT
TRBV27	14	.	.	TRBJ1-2	CASSFFAQGRGYTF	TGTGCCAGCAGTTTCTTTGCACAGGGTCGAGGCTACACCTTC
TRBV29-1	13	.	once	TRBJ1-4	CSVELGSREKLFF	TGCAGCGTTGAATTGGGGAGTCGGGAAAAACTGTTTTTT
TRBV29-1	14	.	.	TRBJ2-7	CSVVLTVSSYEQYF	TGCAGCGTTGTGTTGACAGTTTCTAGCTACGAGCAGTACTTC
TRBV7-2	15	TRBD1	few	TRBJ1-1	CASSPRQGANTEAFF	TGTGCCAGCAGCCCTCGACAGGGGGCAAACACTGAAGCTTTCTTT
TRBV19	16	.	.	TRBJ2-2	CASRPVEGGYTGELFF	TGTGCCAGCCGTCCGGTTGAGGGAGGCTACACCGGGGAGCTGTTTTTT
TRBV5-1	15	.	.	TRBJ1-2	CASNLSPSQAYGYPF	TGCGCCAGCAACTTATCCCCATCGCAGGCCTATGGCTACCCCTTC
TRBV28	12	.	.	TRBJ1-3	CASGTLGNTIYF	TGTGCCAGCGGGACACTTGGAAACACCATATATTTT
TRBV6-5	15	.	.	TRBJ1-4	CASSYLGALNEKLFF	TGTGCCAGCAGTTACCTAGGGGCGCTAAATGAAAAACTGTTTTTT
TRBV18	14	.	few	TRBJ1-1	CASSPRTRNTEAFF	TGTGCCAGCTCACCTCGCACGAGGAACACTGAAGCTTTCTTT
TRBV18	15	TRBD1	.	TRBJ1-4	CASSPPDRGREKLFF	TGTGCCAGCTCACCGCCCGACAGGGGAAGAGAAAAACTGTTTTTT
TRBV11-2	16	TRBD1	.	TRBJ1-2	CASSLDLGQGADGYTF	TGTGCCAGCAGCTTGGACCTAGGACAGGGGGCAGATGGCTACACCTTC
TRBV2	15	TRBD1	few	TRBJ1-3	CASSERGPSGNTIYF	TGTGCCAGCAGCGAGAGGGGGCCCTCTGGAAACACCATATATTTT
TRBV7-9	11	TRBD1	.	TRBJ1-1	CAGTGEVEAFF	TGTGCCGGAACAGGGGAAGTAGAAGCTTTCTTT